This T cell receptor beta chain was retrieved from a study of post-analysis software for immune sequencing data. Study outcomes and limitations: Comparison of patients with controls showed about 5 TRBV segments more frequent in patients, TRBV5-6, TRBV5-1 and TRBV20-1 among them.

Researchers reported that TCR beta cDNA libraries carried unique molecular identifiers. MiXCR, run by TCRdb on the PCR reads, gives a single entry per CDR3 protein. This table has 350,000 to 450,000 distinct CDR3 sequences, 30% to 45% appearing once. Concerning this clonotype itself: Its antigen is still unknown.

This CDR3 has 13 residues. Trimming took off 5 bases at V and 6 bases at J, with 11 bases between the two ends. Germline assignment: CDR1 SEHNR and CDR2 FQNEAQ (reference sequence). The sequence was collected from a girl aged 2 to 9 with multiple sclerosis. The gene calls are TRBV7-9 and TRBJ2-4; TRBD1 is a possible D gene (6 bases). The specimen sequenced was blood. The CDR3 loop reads CASSALRGNIQYF. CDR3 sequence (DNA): TGTGCCAGCAGCGCTCTCAGGGGAAACATTCAGTACTTC. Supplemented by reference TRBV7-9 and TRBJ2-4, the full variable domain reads DTGVSQNPRHKITKRGQNVTFRCDPISEHNRLYWYRQTLGQGPEFLTYFQNEAQLEKSRLLSDRFSAERPKGSFSTLEIQRTEQGDSAMYLCASSALRGNIQYFGAGTRLSVL.